A single sample gave rise to the 26 T cell receptor beta chains below, sequenced in a study of response to subunit inactivated influenza vaccine. Using its own MiXCR run on the RT-PCR reads, TCRdb lists one record per CDR3 protein. The repertoire holds approximately 680,000 distinct CDR3 sequences, with roughly 14% as singletons. The source material was PBMCs from blood, sampled 11 to 12 days after vaccination. The receptors here all came from a man aged 50 to 59 who received an inactivated influenza vaccine.

V and J are TRBV7-6 and TRBJ2-1; D is undetermined. Trimming left V 2 bases short and J 10 bases short, with 12 bases between. Germline assignment: CDR1 SGHVS and CDR2 FNYEAQ. The CDR3 runs 13 residues. CDR3 nucleotides: TGTGCCAGCAGCTTAAAATTGACATCCGAGCAGTTCTTC. It codes for CASSLKLTSEQFF.

The chain's CDR3 is CASSLVGTRQETQYF. DNA for the CDR3: TGTGCCAGCAGCTTAGTCGGGACGAGACAAGAGACCCAGTACTTC. This chain joins TRBV7-9 and TRBJ2-5; D is perhaps TRBD1 or TRBD2 (5 bases each). Germline CDR1 and CDR2: SEHNR and FQNEAQ (reference sequence). The CDR3 covers 15 residues. V lost 1 base and J lost 2, with 11 bases in between.

The J gene is TRBJ2-7, the V gene TRBV11-1; 7 bases agree with TRBD1. CDR3 size: 18 residues. Germline lookup yields CDR1 SGHAT and CDR2 FQDESV (reference sequence). The V segment lost 5 bases and the J segment 6 bases; nucleotides outside the gene matches: 22. The CDR3 DNA reads TGTGCCAGCAGCCCTCTTAGGGGAAGCACAGGGGTAAGGTCCGAGCAGTACTTC. Encoded protein: CASSPLRGSTGVRSEQYF.

This clonotype was detected only a few times. The V and J genes are TRBV20-1 and TRBJ2-5, with D hard to call. This CDR3 is built from 14 residues. With 1 base removed from V and 3 bases from J, the gap between germline ends came to 12 bases. Germline CDR1 is DFQATT and CDR2 is SNEGSKA (reference sequence). The CDR3 DNA reads as TGCAGTGCTAGAGCGGAAGCTAGAAAAGAGACCCAGTACTTC. This translates into CSARAEARKETQYF.

In its sample, this clonotype was seen a few times. This chain joins TRBV20-1 and TRBJ1-5; 8 nucleotides agree with TRBD1. CDR1 and CDR2 from the germline V gene are DFQATT and SNEGSKA (reference sequence). J lost 6 bases, V lost 1 base, and 8 bases had no gene match. The CDR3 has 15 amino acids. DNA of the CDR3: TGCAGTGCTAGAGGTGGATCAGGGGGCGGTCAGCCCCAGCATTTT. It is translated as CSARGGSGGGQPQHF.

This clonotype was detected a few times. The rearrangement uses TRBV6-1 and TRBJ2-3, with D possibly being TRBD1 (6 bases). This CDR3 is 16 amino acids long. With 5 bases removed from V and 2 bases from J, the gap between germline ends came to 17 bases. CDR1 and CDR2 (germline): MNHNS, SASEGT. CDR3 region: CASSPLGAGYTDTQYF. The CDR3 nucleotides read TGTGCCAGCAGTCCTCTGGGGGCAGGGTACACAGATACGCAGTATTTT.

This clonotype has more than one count but fewer than ten. The rearrangement uses TRBV28 and TRBJ2-7; D is ambiguous. Trimming shortened V by 5 bases and J by 6 bases, and 14 bases separated the two germline ends. The CDR3 has 13 amino acids. Germline V gene lookup returns CDR1 MDHEN and CDR2 SYDVKM. The CDR3 DNA sequence: TGTGCCAGCAGTACTACTCCTATCGGCGAGCAGTACTTC. The encoded protein is CASSTTPIGEQYF.

This clonotype has more than one count but fewer than ten. This chain links TRBV3-1 with TRBJ2-1; TRBD2 might be the D (5 bases). Germline V CDR1 and CDR2: LGHDT, YNNKEL (reference sequence). Trimming removed 4 bases at V and 8 bases at J, with 9 bases between. This CDR3 has 12 amino acids. For the CDR3, the DNA is TGTGCCAGCAGCCGAGAGAGGGATGAGCAGTTCTTC. This codes for CASSRERDEQFF.

The gene calls are TRBV7-6 and TRBJ2-7; tentative D call: TRBD2 (6 bases). The CDR3 loop spans 14 amino acids. V lost 2 bases, J lost 4 bases, and 12 bases lay in between. In germline, CDR1 is SGHVS, CDR2 FNYEAQ. In nucleotides, the CDR3 is TGTGCCAGCAGCTTAATGGGGGGAGCTTACGAGCAGTACTTC. This encodes CASSLMGGAYEQYF.

The sample holds many counts of this clonotype. The gene calls are TRBV7-2 and TRBJ2-7; 9 positions match TRBD2. Germline V gene sequence: CDR1 SGHTA, CDR2 FQGNSA. The CDR3 loop spans 15 amino acids. The V and J ends lost 4 bases and 0 bases, in that order; junction bases with no gene match: 4. The CDR3 is CASSWYSGSSYEQYF. For the CDR3, the DNA is TGTGCCAGCAGCTGGTATAGCGGGAGCTCCTACGAGCAGTACTTC.

This clonotype has at least ten counts. Here the CDR3 reads CASTEAGSGYEQYF. The CDR3 coding sequence is TGTGCCAGCACCGAGGCGGGATCAGGGTACGAGCAGTACTTC. The rearrangement joins TRBV6-2 or TRBV6-3 to TRBJ2-7, with D perhaps matching TRBD2 (6 bases). CDR3 length equals 14 residues. CDR1 is MNHEY, CDR2 SVGEGT, per germline. V was shortened by 7 bases and J by 4 bases, with 17 bases between the two germline ends.

This clonotype came up a few times. The chain recombines TRBV6-2 or TRBV6-3 with TRBJ2-5; D is perhaps TRBD1 (5 bases). The V gene lost 7 bases and the J gene lost 4 bases, with 7 bases spanning the gap. CDR1 MNHEY and CDR2 SVGEGT come from the germline V gene. The CDR3 has 11 amino acids. For the CDR3, the DNA is TGTGCCAGCACAGGGCGAGAGACCCAGTACTTC. Protein product: CASTGRETQYF.

The chain uses TRBV12-3 or TRBV12-4 and TRBJ1-4, with unresolved D. The germline V and J ends were trimmed by 5 bases and 3 bases, with 13 bases remaining between them. CDR3 length equals 15 residues. The CDR3 region is CASSRQAPPNEKLFF. The DNA for the CDR3 is TGTGCCAGCAGTCGCCAGGCTCCTCCTAATGAAAAACTGTTTTTT.

The V call is TRBV15, the J call TRBJ2-5, with D possibly matching TRBD1 (5 bases). V was cut by 4 bases and J by 2 bases, with 8 bases left in between. Per the germline V gene, CDR1 is LNHNV and CDR2 is YYDKDF (reference sequence). This CDR3 has 13 residues. CDR3: CATSKGPQETQYF. CDR3 nucleotides: TGTGCCACCAGCAAGGGGCCACAAGAGACCCAGTACTTC.

The chain combines TRBV28 with TRBJ1-3; a possible D gene is TRBD1 (6 bases). Trimming took off 10 bases at V and 6 bases at J, with 19 bases between the two ends. This CDR3 comprises 14 residues. Germline V lookup: CDR1 MDHEN, CDR2 SYDVKM. The CDR3: CANKTRQALNTIYF. In nucleotides, the CDR3 is TGTGCCAACAAAACCCGACAGGCTCTAAACACCATATATTTT. Together with reference TRBV28 and TRBJ1-3, the CDR3 gives the full variable domain: DVKVTQSSRYLVKRTGEKVFLECVQDMDHENMFWYRQDPGLGLRLIYFSYDVKMKEKGDIPEGYSVSREKKERFSLILESASTNQTSMYLCANKTRQALNTIYFGEGSWLTVV.

J is TRBJ1-1 and V is TRBV6-5; D possibly corresponds to TRBD1 (5 bases). This CDR3 comprises 17 residues. Germline values: CDR1 MNHEY, CDR2 SVGAGI. The V gene lost 0 bases and the J gene lost 0 bases, with 14 bases spanning the gap. CDR3 DNA: TGTGCCAGCAGTTACTCGAAGACAGACCTCATGAACACTGAAGCTTTCTTT. Its protein product is CASSYSKTDLMNTEAFF.

The rearrangement links TRBV12-3 or TRBV12-4 to TRBJ2-7; 10 bases are a match to TRBD2. V trimming: 1 base; J trimming: 2 bases; junction bases outside the gene matches: 11. CDR3 length: 18 amino acids. The CDR3 DNA is TGTGCCAGCAGTTTAGTGACGAATAGCGGGAGGTCTACCTACGAGCAGTACTTC. This translates into CASSLVTNSGRSTYEQYF.

This clonotype was seen more than once but under ten times. The chain recombines TRBV24-1 with TRBJ2-7, with D unclear. The CDR3 totals 15 residues. V was pared by 7 bases and J by 3 bases, with 18 bases between. Germline CDR1 is KGHDR and CDR2 is SFDVKD. In DNA form, the CDR3 reads TGTGCCACCAGCAAACAGTCACCTCCCTACTACGAGCAGTACTTC. It translates to CATSKQSPPYYEQYF.

There are a few counts of this clonotype. The chain links TRBV7-2 to TRBJ2-3; a possible D gene is TRBD2 (6 bases). Trimming left V 5 bases short and J 1 base short, with 19 bases between. CDR1 is SGHTA and CDR2 is FQGNSA in the germline V gene. This CDR3 is built from 17 residues. CDR3 coding DNA: TGTGCCAGCAGCCACCGCCGACTAGTGAGCGGCACAGATACGCAGTATTTT. Protein sequence: CASSHRRLVSGTDTQYF.

This chain links TRBV3-1 with TRBJ2-7; tentative D call: TRBD1 (6 bases). V dropped 5 bases and J dropped 0 bases, with 14 bases sitting between them. This CDR3 spans 15 amino acids. Per germline, CDR1 LGHDT and CDR2 YNNKEL (reference sequence). The CDR3 reads CASSGSGHLSYEQYF. DNA for the CDR3: TGTGCCAGCAGCGGCTCGGGACACCTCTCCTACGAGCAGTACTTC.

The chain couples TRBV18 to TRBJ1-2, with D possibly matching TRBD1 (5 bases). There are 16 residues in the CDR3. The V gene lost 2 bases and the J gene lost 3 bases, with 16 bases spanning the gap. Germline loops: CDR1 KGHSH, CDR2 LQKENI. CDR3 bases: TGTGCCAGCTCACCAGGGGCCCCTCCCCTATACTATGGCTACACCTTC. As protein: CASSPGAPPLYYGYTF.

The rearrangement joins TRBV21-1 to TRBJ2-3; the D call of TRBD1 is as the table states it, not checked on the DNA. TRBV21-1 is tagged as a pseudogene. CDR3 size: 15 residues. Here the CDR3 reads CASSKVRGPTDTQYF. In nucleotides, the CDR3 is TGTGCCAGCAGCAAAGTCCGGGGACCCACAGATACACAGTATTTT.

This clonotype appeared a few times. The CDR3 protein is CSVEMRLAGNEQFF. For the CDR3, the DNA is TGCAGCGTTGAAATGAGACTAGCTGGGAATGAGCAGTTCTTC. This chain connects TRBV29-1 to TRBJ2-1, with 7 bases fitting TRBD2. J was trimmed by 7 bases and V by 2 bases; bases with no gene match: 8. Germline values: CDR1 SQVTM, CDR2 ANQGSEA. The CDR3 loop spans 14 amino acids.

The chain joins TRBV20-1 to TRBJ2-7, with TRBD2 matching 8 bases. The V and J ends lost 0 bases and 4 bases, in that order; junction bases with no gene match: 5. Germline V gene lookup returns CDR1 DFQATT and CDR2 SNEGSKA (reference sequence). The CDR3 totals 14 residues. CDR3 sequence (DNA): TGCAGTGCTAGAGAGGTAGCGGGAATGTACGAGCAGTACTTC. Protein: CSAREVAGMYEQYF.

This clonotype was found many times. The chain recombines TRBV20-1 with TRBJ1-6, with a possible D match to TRBD1 (5 bases). This CDR3 region has 16 residues. CDR1 DFQATT and CDR2 SNEGSKA come from the germline V gene (reference sequence). V was trimmed by 0 bases and J by 6 bases, leaving 15 bases between them. CDR3 nucleotide sequence: TGCAGTGCTAGAGATCATCGACAGCCCGGTAATTCACCCCTCCACTTT. This translates into CSARDHRQPGNSPLHF.

The table lists this clonotype with a few counts. This chain uses TRBV6-5 with TRBJ1-1; D might be TRBD1 (5 bases). The V gene's germline CDR1 is MNHEY and CDR2 SVGAGI. V gave up 2 bases and J gave up 4 bases, with 11 bases separating them. The CDR3 contains 14 residues. This CDR3 is CASSYTQGSTEAFF. Written as DNA, the CDR3 is TGTGCCAGCAGTTACACGCAGGGTAGCACTGAAGCTTTCTTT.